The 31 T cell receptor beta chains reported below all come from one sample, sequenced in a study of blood T cell repertoires in COVID-19 (dated by TCRdb to 2020 to 2021). The library relied on the immunoSEQ multiplex PCR assay. TCRdb retrieved this table from immuneACCESS and kept in-frame rearrangements only. Not all clones are present; in checked studies, unresolved V genes account for under half, and no reason is known for the remainder. Counted in this sample were fewer than 130,000 clones; roughly four fifths of them appeared once. Approximately 15% of the sample is held by the ten biggest clonotypes. Material for sequencing was peripheral blood. The receptors originated from an older woman with acute or convalescent COVID-19.

This clone was detected only a few times. The chain is built from TRBV30 and TRBJ2-7; D gene ambiguous. V lost 2 bases to trimming and J lost 5 bases, with 10 bases between them. The CDR3 is 12 residues long. Germline V gives CDR1 GTSNPN, CDR2 SVGIG (reference sequence). This chain's CDR3 is CAWSWSSHEQYF. The CDR3 DNA reads TGTGCCTGGAGTTGGAGCAGCCACGAGCAGTACTTC.

The rearrangement joins TRBV11-2 to TRBJ1-1; D gene ambiguous. Germline V lookup: CDR1 SGHAT, CDR2 FQNNGV. Trimming pared 5 bases from V and 1 base from J, leaving 8 bases between. This CDR3 has 13 residues. CDR3 DNA: TGTGCCAGCAGCCCCCAGGAGAACACTGAAGCTTTCTTT. As protein: CASSPQENTEAFF.

This rearrangement joins TRBV2 to TRBJ2-2; D is unresolved. The CDR3 extends over 14 amino acids. Trimming took 1 base from V and 5 from J, leaving 8 bases between them. Germline CDR1 reads SNHLY; CDR2 reads FYNNEI. The CDR3 loop reads CASSEVRWTGELFF. CDR3 coding DNA: TGTGCCAGCAGTGAAGTGCGTTGGACCGGGGAGCTGTTTTTT.

The CDR3 nucleotides read TGTGCCAGCAGCTTACGAGGAGCCCCAGATACGCAGTATTTT. Encoded protein: CASSLRGAPDTQYF. This chain links TRBV7-3 with TRBJ2-3; D gene ambiguous. The CDR3 runs to 14 residues. The germline V gene has CDR1 SGHTA and CDR2 FQGTGA. V lost 2 bases and J lost 4, with 10 bases in between.

This rearrangement joins TRBV28 to TRBJ1-2; maybe TRBD1 (5 bases). From germline, CDR1 is MDHEN and CDR2 SYDVKM. V lost 6 bases, J lost 1 base, and 15 bases lay in between. CDR3 length equals 15 residues. This CDR3 is CASRGQGRGNYGYTF. CDR3 nucleotide sequence: TGTGCCAGCAGGGGCCAGGGAAGGGGTAACTATGGCTACACCTTC.

Ten or more counts support this clone. The chain couples TRBV4-1 to TRBJ2-5; 8 bases line up with TRBD2. V lost 0 bases and J lost 5; bases outside the gene matches: 14. Germline V lookup: CDR1 MGHRA, CDR2 YSYEKL. This CDR3 has 18 residues. The CDR3 DNA sequence: TGCGCCAGCAGCCAAGATTGGCTAGCGGGTAATCAACGGGAGACCCAGTACTTC. Translation: CASSQDWLAGNQRETQYF.

Worth noting for this clone: Additional DNA sequences in this sample encode the identical CDR3. V usage is TRBV9 and J usage is TRBJ1-1, with D possibly being TRBD1 (5 bases). V was clipped by 2 bases and J by 0 bases, with 8 bases between them. The length of the CDR3 is 14 residues. Per germline, CDR1 SGDLS and CDR2 YYNGEE. This chain's CDR3 is CASSVGGVNTEAFF. CDR3 sequence (DNA): TGTGCCAGCAGCGTCGGGGGGGTGAACACTGAAGCTTTCTTT.

A note on this clone: The junction shows a germline mismatch at one end, possibly a read error. The gene calls are TRBV7-2 and TRBJ2-5, with 10 bases that match TRBD1. CDR1 is SGHTA and CDR2 is FQGNSA in the germline V gene. The CDR3 sequence is 12 residues long. Here the CDR3 reads CASSLAGGQGHF. CDR3 DNA sequence: TGTGCCAGCAGCTTAGCGGGGGGACAGGGGCACTTC. The complete variable domain, with remaining parts taken from reference TRBV7-2 and TRBJ2-5, reads GAGVSQSPSNKVTEKGKDVELRCDPISGHTALYWYRQSLGQGLEFLIYFQGNSAPDKSGLPSDRFSAERTGGSVSTLTIQRTQQEDSAVYLCASSLAGGQGHFGPGTRLLVL.

This clone was found once. The chain combines TRBV3-1 (or the pseudogene TRBV3-2) with TRBJ2-5, with TRBD1 matching over 9 bases. CDR3 length: 14 residues. Germline lookup yields CDR1 LGHDT and CDR2 YNNKEL (reference sequence). V lost 4 bases to trimming and J lost 5 bases; unmatched junction nucleotides: 5. In DNA form, the CDR3 reads TGTGCCAGCAGCCCCCCCGGGACAGGGGAGACCCAGTACTTC. This gives the protein CASSPPGTGETQYF.

This chain links TRBV5-4 with TRBJ1-4; 8 positions match TRBD1. This CDR3 has 14 residues. The germline V gene has CDR1 SGHNT and CDR2 YYREEE (reference sequence). V trimming: 5 bases; J trimming: 6 bases; junction bases outside the gene matches: 6. The CDR3 region is CASSPGGNDEKLFF. CDR3 nucleotide sequence: TGTGCCAGCAGTCCAGGGGGCAACGATGAAAAACTGTTTTTT.

This clone was seen only once. The genes are TRBV9 and TRBJ2-1; TRBD2 aligns across 11 bases. This CDR3 contains 15 residues. CDR1 SGDLS and CDR2 YYNGEE come from the germline V gene. V lost 4 bases to trimming and J lost 5 bases; unmatched junction nucleotides: 5. The CDR3 coding sequence is TGTGCCAGCAGCCCCCGACTAGCGGGGAACAATGAGCAGTTCTTC. Protein product: CASSPRLAGNNEQFF.

This clone appeared a single time. This chain connects TRBV19 to TRBJ1-2, with D tentatively TRBD1 (6 bases). This CDR3 region has 13 residues. Germline loops: CDR1 LNHDA, CDR2 SQIVND (reference sequence). V lost 3 bases and J lost 8, with 13 bases in between. The CDR3 here is CASSITGRVGYTF. Here the CDR3 DNA reads TGTGCCAGTAGTATCACAGGGAGAGTGGGCTACACCTTC.

J is TRBJ1-4 and V is TRBV13; perhaps TRBD1 as D (5 bases). The CDR3 covers 14 residues. Germline-derived CDR1 and CDR2 are PRHDT and FYEKMQ (reference sequence). Trimming took 5 bases from V and 8 from J, leaving 15 bases between them. The CDR3 nucleotides read TGTGCCAGCAGCAAGGGCCAGGGTGGGGAAAAACTGTTTTTT. As protein: CASSKGQGGEKLFF.

The chain recombines TRBV4-3 with TRBJ1-3, with TRBD1 matching over 10 bases. J lost 2 bases, V lost 3 bases, and 1 base had no gene match. This CDR3 is built from 15 residues. The germline CDR1 and CDR2 sequences are LGHNA and YSLEER. CDR3 loop: CASSQTGGAGNTIYF. The CDR3 DNA is TGCGCCAGCAGCCAGACAGGGGGCGCTGGAAACACCATATATTTT.

The chain links TRBV5-1 to TRBJ2-3; 14 bases are shared with TRBD2. The V segment lost 6 bases and the J segment 2 bases; nucleotides outside the gene matches: 5. Germline assignment: CDR1 SGHRS and CDR2 YFSETQ. The CDR3 sequence is 16 residues long. The CDR3 here is CASKGLAGDTTDTQYF. The CDR3 DNA is TGCGCCAGCAAGGGACTAGCGGGGGACACCACAGATACGCAGTATTTT.

The chain links TRBV19 to TRBJ1-1, with a weak D call TRBD1 (6 bases). The CDR3 covers 11 residues. Trimming shortened V by 7 bases and J by 11 bases, and 14 bases separated the two germline ends. Germline V gives CDR1 LNHDA, CDR2 SQIVND (reference sequence). In DNA form, the CDR3 reads TGTGCCAGTATTCAGGGGTGGGTGGCTTTCTTT. This encodes CASIQGWVAFF.

The V call is TRBV6-2 or TRBV6-3, the J call TRBJ1-5; no reliable D call. This CDR3 has 17 amino acids. Between the trimmed V and J ends, which lost 0 bases and 7 bases, there was a span of 19 bases. Germline V gene lookup returns CDR1 MNHEY and CDR2 SVGEGT. DNA of the CDR3: TGTGCCAGCAGTTACTCCCCCCCCGTCTTTCCTTCCCAGCCCCAGCATTTT. Protein sequence: CASSYSPPVFPSQPQHF.

The sample holds one count of this clone. The rearrangement links TRBV9 to TRBJ2-7; 7 bases line up with TRBD1. The CDR3 extends over 14 amino acids. The V segment lost 0 bases and the J segment 2 bases; nucleotides outside the gene matches: 2. Germline CDR1 SGDLS, CDR2 YYNGEE. The DNA of the CDR3 is TGTGCCAGCAGCGTAGGGGGACAGACCTACGAGCAGTACTTC. This codes for CASSVGGQTYEQYF.

This chain uses TRBV27 with TRBJ1-2, with no clear D. The CDR3 is 14 residues long. Germline V gives CDR1 MNHEY, CDR2 SMNVEV (reference sequence). The V end was cut by 5 bases, the J end by 2 bases, with 12 bases between. As DNA, the CDR3 is TGTGCCAGCAGTCACGACGGACTCAACTATGGCTACACCTTC. Translated, it gives CASSHDGLNYGYTF.

This clone was picked up one time. The CDR3 DNA is TGTGCCAGCAGCTTGGACCAGGGGGCCGCCAAAAACATTCAGTACTTC. Translating it yields CASSLDQGAAKNIQYF. V and J are TRBV7-9 and TRBJ2-4; 8 nucleotides line up with TRBD1. Germline V gene data show CDR1 as SEHNR and CDR2 as FQNEAQ (reference sequence). CDR3 length: 16 amino acids. With V trimmed by 3 bases and J by 1 base, 5 bases remained unmatched.

The chain uses TRBV11-3 and TRBJ2-3; 14 nucleotides agree with TRBD2. Germline V CDR1 and CDR2: SGHNT, YENEEA. With 0 bases clipped from V and 4 bases from J, the junction kept 6 bases outside the gene matches. The length of the CDR3 is 18 residues. CDR3 protein: CASSLDSPTSGGADTQYF. The CDR3, as DNA: TGTGCCAGCAGCTTAGATTCCCCGACTAGCGGGGGGGCAGATACGCAGTATTTT.

This sequence joins TRBV10-3 and TRBJ2-5, with 11 bases fitting TRBD1. Germline CDR1 is ENHRY and CDR2 is SYGVKD. The V and J ends lost 0 bases and 10 bases, in that order; junction bases with no gene match: 10. The CDR3 spans 16 residues. CDR3 nucleotide sequence: TGTGCCATCAGTGAGTCTTCCCCCGGGACAGGGGGGGTCCAGTACTTC. This sequence encodes CAISESSPGTGGVQYF.

The chain is built from TRBV11-3 and TRBJ1-5; D perhaps matches TRBD1 (5 bases). The germline gives CDR1 SGHNT, CDR2 YENEEA. Trimming took 5 bases from V and 3 from J, leaving 8 bases between them. This CDR3 comprises 13 residues. CDR3 sequence (DNA): TGTGCCAGCAGCGACAGTCACAATCAGCCCCAGCATTTT. This gives the protein CASSDSHNQPQHF.

The chain combines TRBV24-1 with TRBJ2-3; 8 bases are shared with TRBD2. The V gene end was trimmed by 5 bases and the J gene end by 8 bases; junction bases not matched to a gene: 5. Germline-derived CDR1 and CDR2 are KGHDR and SFDVKD. The CDR3 covers 13 residues. DNA for the CDR3: TGTGCCACCAGTGGTAGCGGGACATCTACGCAGTATTTT. It encodes CATSGSGTSTQYF.

V usage is TRBV6-2 or TRBV6-3 and J usage is TRBJ2-7, with TRBD2 matching over 7 bases. This CDR3 has 13 residues. The trim removed 4 bases at V and 5 bases at J, leaving 5 bases unmatched. The germline CDR1 and CDR2 sequences are MNHEY and SVGEGT. CDR3 bases: TGTGCCAGCAGTTTGGCGGGGGAGGACGAGCAGTACTTC. Translation gives CASSLAGEDEQYF.

The chain carries TRBV30 and TRBJ2-1, with 8 bases matching TRBD2. With V trimmed by 7 bases and J by 7 bases, 15 bases remained unmatched. CDR3 size: 15 residues. Looked up from germline, CDR1 is GTSNPN and CDR2 is SVGIG (reference sequence). The CDR3 DNA reads TGTGCCTATACTAACACGGGGGGGGGCCGAAATGAGCAGTTCTTC. It yields the protein CAYTNTGGGRNEQFF.

The chain links TRBV6-2 or TRBV6-3 to TRBJ2-1, with D maybe TRBD2 (7 bases). The CDR3 has 15 amino acids. V lost 6 bases and J lost 5, with 17 bases in between. Germline-derived CDR1 and CDR2 are MNHEY and SVGEGT. The CDR3 protein is CASSHSRGGHNEQFF. As DNA, the CDR3 is TGTGCCAGCAGCCATTCGAGGGGGGGGCACAATGAGCAGTTCTTC.

This clone has just one count. The rearrangement uses TRBV5-1 and TRBJ1-4; 10 bases agree with TRBD1. The germline CDR1 and CDR2 sequences are SGHRS and YFSETQ. The CDR3 has 15 residues. The J segment lost 6 bases and the V segment lost 4 bases, leaving 6 bases of the junction unmatched. In nucleotides, the CDR3 is TGCGCCAGCAGCACCTCCGGGACAGGGGATGAAAAACTGTTTTTT. It specifies CASSTSGTGDEKLFF. The entire variable domain, with the rest obtained from reference TRBV5-1 and TRBJ1-4, is as follows: KAGVTQTPRYLIKTRGQQVTLSCSPISGHRSVSWYQQTPGQGLQFLFEYFSETQRNKGNFPGRFSGRQFSNSRSEMNVSTLELGDSALYLCASSTSGTGDEKLFFGSGTQLSVL.

The chain has TRBV28 and TRBJ2-7; 11 bases agree with TRBD2. Germline loops: CDR1 MDHEN, CDR2 SYDVKM. This CDR3 region has 16 residues. V dropped 5 bases and J dropped 4; count of bases not matched to a gene: 10. The CDR3 loop reads CASSPPTSGVAYEQYF. The CDR3 DNA sequence: TGTGCCAGCAGTCCACCGACTAGCGGGGTCGCATACGAGCAGTACTTC.

This chain joins TRBV5-6 and TRBJ1-5; maybe TRBD1 (5 bases). The CDR3 is made up of 16 amino acids. The V end was cut by 2 bases, the J end by 7 bases, with 19 bases between. Germline V gives CDR1 SGHDT, CDR2 YYEEEE. CDR3: CASSLNGQIQDQPQHF. In DNA, the CDR3 is TGTGCCAGCAGCTTAAACGGACAAATCCAGGACCAGCCCCAGCATTTT.

The chain is built from TRBV7-2 and TRBJ1-4, with 7 bases that match TRBD1. The germline V gene has CDR1 SGHTA and CDR2 FQGNSA. Unmatched junction bases numbered 8, after V lost 4 bases and J lost 0 bases. There are 17 residues in the CDR3. CDR3 in DNA: TGTGCCAGCAGCTCGGAAGCCGACAGGGCAACTAATGAAAAACTGTTTTTT. Protein: CASSSEADRATNEKLFF.